This T cell receptor (beta chain) appears in the sequencing data of a study of blood T cell repertoires in COVID-19. Study-wide background: The United States, Italy and Spain provided the acute and convalescent COVID-19 samples.

This clone was counted a few times. V gave up 3 bases and J gave up 0 bases, with 11 bases separating them. Germline loops: CDR1 MDHEN, CDR2 SYDVKM. CDR3 length: 15 residues. Per the original data handling: Reference gene primer amplification yielded estimated nucleated cell counts. The assay was immunoSEQ multiplex PCR, and TCRdb's table has in-frame clones only and misses some. V and J calls and clone size follow that table, whereas D and trimming were derived from the DNA. This table has fewer than 250,000 clones, about 92% appearing once. The clonotype was recovered from a man aged 25-45 years with acute or convalescent COVID-19. The sequencing sample was made of peripheral blood. The gene calls are TRBV28 and TRBJ2-5; TRBD1 is a possible D gene (5 bases). The CDR3 loop is CASSFWQGDQETQYF. CDR3 sequence (DNA): TGTGCCAGCAGTTTTTGGCAGGGCGACCAAGAGACCCAGTACTTC.